This T cell receptor beta chain is from a study of TIL therapy for anti-PD-1-resistant metastatic lung cancer (dated by TCRdb to about 2021). Looking at the study overall: Among the enrolled patients, the median age was about 50 years (range roughly 38-80), and the median tumor PD-L1 proportion score was roughly 6%. Most of the cohort had lung adenocarcinoma, including a few EGFR-mutant tumors and two ALK-rearranged tumors, and half of the patients were either current or former smokers. A median non-synonymous tumor mutation burden of around 1.5 mutations per megabase was determined across the cohort by whole-exome sequencing. Tumor and peripheral blood T cell receptor beta sequencing was used to track clonotypes across tumor, expanded TIL product and serial blood samples.

Using bias-controlled multiplex PCR with the immunoSEQ v3 hsTCRB kit, the TCR beta CDR3 regions were amplified from genomic DNA. An Illumina NextSeq 500 was used to sequence the TCR libraries, reaching roughly 1.8 million read pairs at survey level or roughly 5-6.5 million at deep level. The study's processing was this. V, D and J genes were assigned, non-productive sequences were removed, and clonality was reported by immunoSEQ Analyzer software. Repertoires were compared using productive Simpson clonality and Morisita overlap index of productive TRB rearrangements between infused TIL and blood. TCRdb provides this immuneACCESS table in a form limited to in-frame rearrangements. Some clones are lacking; in checked studies, under half of them reflect an unresolved V gene, and why the rest are absent is not known. That table furnishes V, J and clone size, whereas the DNA furnished D and trimming. The sample table holds fewer than 30,000 clones, of which about 63% were seen once. The ten largest clones represent 15% to 20% of the sample.

Summary of the overall study and its limitations: Generalizability was limited because the cohort was highly selected, with more treatment-naive, never-smoker and oncogene-addicted patients included than is typical. High clonal turnover was observed in TIL culture, with many enriched product clones not detected in the baseline tumor, which suggested clonal contraction rather than faithful expansion. The study protocol defined all tumor marker inferences as exploratory. Higher clonality and lower diversity were observed in expanded TIL cultures than in baseline intratumoral T cells (median clonality roughly 6% vs 31%, p < 0.0001).

Reading the label with the study, this specimen's time point is: pre-treatment sample, taken before nivolumab and TIL therapy. The baseline tumor samples were excised metastases, mostly pleural nodules or supraclavicular lymph nodes, taken from the same resection that was used to grow TIL. Tumors were harvested before any PD-1/PD-L1 blockade; patients then received nivolumab, and those progressing received lymphodepletion, expanded TIL infusion and IL-2. A phase I trial run at two centers enrolled adults with stage 4 NSCLC between 2017 and January 2020. Samples came from a single-arm, open-label phase I trial of tumor-infiltrating lymphocyte therapy with nivolumab in advanced non-small cell lung cancer. Portions of each resected tumor were snap-frozen in liquid nitrogen and were stored at -80 degrees C. Tumor regions of interest were selected on H&E sections by laser-capture macrodissection, were pulverized into about 15 mg aliquots, and were extracted with Qiagen Allprep kits.

For this clone: There is no known antigen for this receptor. The record has no base qualities; no much larger clone is one base away.

V drops 4 bases and J drops 2 bases, leaving 12 bases in between. Sequences MGHRA (CDR1) and YSYEKL (CDR2) are obtained from the germline V gene. Measured from the cysteine to the phenylalanine, the CDR3 is 15 residues long. The DNA shown is the 45-base CDR3, in frame from base 1. The input for sequencing was tumor tissue, taken at baseline. The chain is encoded by TRBV4-1 joined to TRBJ2-1; no D gene can be assigned with confidence. The receptor was derived from a woman between 25 and 85 years old with non-small cell lung cancer. The CDR3 reads as follows: CASSPKHLTYNEQFF. The nucleotides read TGCGCCAGCAGCCCCAAGCACCTCACCTACAATGAGCAGTTCTTC.